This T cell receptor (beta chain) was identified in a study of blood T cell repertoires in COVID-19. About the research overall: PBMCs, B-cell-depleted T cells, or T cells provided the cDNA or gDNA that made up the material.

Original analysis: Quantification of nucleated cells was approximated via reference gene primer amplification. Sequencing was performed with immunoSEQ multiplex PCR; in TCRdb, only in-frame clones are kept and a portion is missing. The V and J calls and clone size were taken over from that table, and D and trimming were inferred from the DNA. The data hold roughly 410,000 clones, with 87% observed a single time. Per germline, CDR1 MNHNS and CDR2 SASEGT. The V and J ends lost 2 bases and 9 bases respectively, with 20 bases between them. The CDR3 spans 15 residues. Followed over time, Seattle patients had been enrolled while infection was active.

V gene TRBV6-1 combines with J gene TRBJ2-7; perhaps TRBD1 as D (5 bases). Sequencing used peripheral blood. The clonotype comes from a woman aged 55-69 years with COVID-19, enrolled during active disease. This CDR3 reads CASSERTRPLDGQYF. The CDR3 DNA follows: TGTGCCAGCAGTGAAAGGACAAGGCCCCTCGACGGGCAGTACTTC.